The present TCR beta chain was sequenced within a study of CD8 T cells in Susac syndrome. Overall study: Blood was drawn from patients with Susac syndrome. At that point, they were therapy-naive, on corticosteroids, or on intravenous immunoglobulin alone.

Random hexamers were used to reverse transcribe about 0.45 to 1 ug of RNA. Amplification of TCR beta CDR3 was carried out by immunoSEQ multiplex PCR, which covered 54 Vbeta and 13 Jbeta segments. TCRdb processed the immunoSEQ multiplex PCR reads anew with MiXCR; each CDR3 protein has one entry. The table includes 95,000 to 150,000 distinct CDR3 sequences, over 90% detected once. The V segment lost 4 bases and the J segment 9 bases; nucleotides outside the gene matches: 12. Germline CDR1 reads DFQATT; CDR2 reads SNEGSKA (reference sequence). The CDR3 loop spans 14 amino acids. TCR beta sequencing covered blood CD8+ and CD4+ T cells. TEMRA cells were enriched by FACS, and CD4+ and CD8+ T cells were negatively isolated.

The sequenced material came from CD4+ T cells from PBMCs. V and J are TRBV20-1 and TRBJ2-1; the match to TRBD2 covers 7 bases. The TCR originated in a human donor with Susac syndrome. The CDR3 loop reads CSATNVAGEVEQFF. The DNA of the CDR3 is TGCAGTGCTACGAATGTGGCGGGAGAGGTTGAGCAGTTCTTC.